This T cell receptor (beta chain) is from a study of shared clonotypes between healthy human individuals. The table came from immunoSEQ multiplex PCR; TCRdb's copy has only in-frame clones and leaves some out. Of 1.5 million to 1.9 million clones listed, approximately 98% are singletons. This clonotype originated in a young man in good health. The sample comprised naive CD4+ T cells sorted from blood. Subset meaning: CD45RA+ positively selected.

The CDR3 sequence is CASSGRSAGQETQYF. The CDR3 nucleotides are TGTGCCAGCAGTGGGCGGTCGGCAGGGCAAGAGACCCAGTACTTC. The chain has TRBV2 and TRBJ2-5, with D perhaps matching TRBD1 (5 bases). The V gene's germline CDR1 is SNHLY and CDR2 FYNNEI. V was shortened by 4 bases and J by 2 bases, with 14 bases between the two germline ends. The CDR3 extends over 15 amino acids. Combining the CDR3 with reference TRBV2 and TRBJ2-5 gives the whole variable domain EPEVTQTPSHQVTQMGQEVILRCVPISNHLYFYWYRQILGQKVEFLVSFYNNEISEKSEIFDDQFSVERPDGSNFTLKIRSTKLEDSAMYFCASSGRSAGQETQYFGPGTRLLVL.